The 9 T cell receptor beta chains reported below all come from one sample, sequenced in a study of T cells in tumors after PD-1 blockade. Profiling relied on immunoSEQ multiplex PCR, and the TCRdb table lists in-frame clones only, not all of them. The sample carries some 20,000 clones, approximately 78% recorded once. This sample comprised PBMCs, obtained before anti-PD-1 treatment. These TCRs come from a human donor with basal cell carcinoma.

This clone is a singleton in its sample. The chain recombines TRBV19 with TRBJ2-2, with D perhaps TRBD1 (6 bases). This CDR3 is built from 15 residues. The V end was cut by 6 bases, the J end by 5 bases, with 16 bases between. CDR1 and CDR2 (germline): LNHDA, SQIVND (reference sequence). CDR3 sequence reads: CASRLGAIVTGELFF. The CDR3 bases are TGTGCCAGTAGACTGGGGGCTATAGTAACCGGGGAGCTGTTTTTT.

With respect to this clone: A junction end diverges from the germline sequence, so it may reflect a read error. V usage is TRBV15 and J usage is TRBJ2-5; D is undetermined. CDR3 size: 15 residues. Germline V gene data show CDR1 as LNHNV and CDR2 as YYDKDF (reference sequence). CDR3 sequence reads: CATSARSRYQGTQYF. CDR3 nucleotides: TGTGCCACCAGCGCCCGGTCCAGGTACCAAGGGACCCAGTACTTC.

The V gene is TRBV3-1 (or the pseudogene TRBV3-2), the J gene TRBJ2-1; TRBD2 agrees at 9 bases. CDR3 length: 14 residues. Germline V CDR1 and CDR2: LGHDT, YNNKEL (reference sequence). V shed 3 bases and J 12 bases; nucleotides not matched to a gene: 9. CDR3: CASSHGGRADRQFF. In nucleotides, the CDR3 is TGTGCCAGCAGCCATGGCGGGAGGGCCGATCGGCAGTTCTTC.

The chain employs TRBV5-5 and TRBJ1-2; TRBD1 matches at 8 bases. This CDR3 has 18 residues. Germline V gene lookup returns CDR1 SGHKS and CDR2 YYEKEE (reference sequence). Trimming removed 0 bases from V and 5 bases from J; junction bases left unmatched: 15. CDR3 region: CASSLGEPGDRRKYGYTF. The CDR3 nucleotides are TGTGCCAGCAGCTTGGGGGAGCCGGGGGACAGGAGGAAGTATGGCTACACCTTC.

CDR3 residues: CASRLTLVRENTEAFF. In nucleotides, the CDR3 is TGTGCCAGCAGATTAACCCTGGTCAGGGAGAACACTGAAGCTTTCTTT. The J gene is TRBJ1-1, the V gene TRBV5-6, with D tentatively TRBD1 (5 bases). Per germline, CDR1 SGHDT and CDR2 YYEEEE. This CDR3 comprises 16 residues. V was clipped by 5 bases and J by 1 base, with 18 bases between them.

The chain is built from TRBV18 and TRBJ2-3, with TRBD2 matching 11 bases. This CDR3 comprises 17 residues. CDR1 and CDR2 from the germline V gene are KGHSH and LQKENI. J was trimmed by 3 bases and V by 4 bases; bases with no gene match: 9. CDR3 coding DNA: TGTGCCAGCTCACTCGGGACTAGCGGAGGTGGTACAGATACGCAGTATTTT. Amino acid sequence: CASSLGTSGGGTDTQYF.

The V gene is TRBV4-1, the J gene TRBJ2-7; 8 nucleotides line up with TRBD1. The CDR3 extends over 16 amino acids. CDR1 is MGHRA and CDR2 is YSYEKL in the germline V gene. Germline trimming cut 0 bases from V and 0 bases from J; bases unmatched to any gene: 4. CDR3 in amino acids: CASSQDGDRGSYEQYF. For the CDR3, the DNA is TGCGCCAGCAGCCAAGATGGAGACAGGGGCTCCTACGAGCAGTACTTC.

The chain uses TRBV5-6 and TRBJ2-7; TRBD1 matches 8 bases. After removal of 2 bases from V and 3 bases from J, the junction contained 4 bases not matched to a gene. Germline V CDR1 and CDR2: SGHDT, YYEEEE. The CDR3 loop spans 14 amino acids. The CDR3 DNA reads TGTGCCAGCAGCTTAGCAGGGGGCTACTACGAGCAGTACTTC. Translated: CASSLAGGYYEQYF.

By proportion, this clone is medium-sized. The chain carries TRBV30 and TRBJ2-2; D not certain. This CDR3 comprises 13 residues. From germline, CDR1 is GTSNPN and CDR2 SVGIG (reference sequence). Deletions cut 3 bases from V and 3 bases from J, with 8 bases between. CDR3 in DNA: TGTGCCTGGAGGACTTATTACACCGGGGAGCTGTTTTTT. As protein: CAWRTYYTGELFF.